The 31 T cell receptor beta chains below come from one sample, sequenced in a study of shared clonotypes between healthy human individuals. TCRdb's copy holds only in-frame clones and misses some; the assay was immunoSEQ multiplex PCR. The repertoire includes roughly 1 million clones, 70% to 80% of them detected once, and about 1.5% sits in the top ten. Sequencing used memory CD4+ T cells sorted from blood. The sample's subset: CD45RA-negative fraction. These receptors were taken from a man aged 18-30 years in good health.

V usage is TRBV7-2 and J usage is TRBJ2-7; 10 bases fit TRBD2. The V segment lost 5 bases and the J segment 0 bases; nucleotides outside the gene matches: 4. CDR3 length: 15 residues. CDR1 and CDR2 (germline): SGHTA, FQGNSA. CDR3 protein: CASSPSGGSSYEQYF. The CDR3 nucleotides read TGTGCCAGCAGCCCTAGCGGGGGAAGCTCCTACGAGCAGTACTTC. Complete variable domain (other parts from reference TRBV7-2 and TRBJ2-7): GAGVSQSPSNKVTEKGKDVELRCDPISGHTALYWYRQSLGQGLEFLIYFQGNSAPDKSGLPSDRFSAERTGGSVSTLTIQRTQQEDSAVYLCASSPSGGSSYEQYFGPGTRLTVT.

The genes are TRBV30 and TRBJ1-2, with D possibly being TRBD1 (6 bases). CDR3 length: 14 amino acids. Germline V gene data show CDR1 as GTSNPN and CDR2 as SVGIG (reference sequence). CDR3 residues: CASSVGQRGGGYTF. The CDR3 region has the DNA TGTGCTTCCTCGGTCGGACAGCGAGGTGGTGGCTACACCTTC.

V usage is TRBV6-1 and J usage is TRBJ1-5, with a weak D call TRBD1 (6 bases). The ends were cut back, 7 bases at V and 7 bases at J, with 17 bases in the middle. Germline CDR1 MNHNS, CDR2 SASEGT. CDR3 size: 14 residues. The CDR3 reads CASTLWGARQPQHF. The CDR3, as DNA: TGTGCCAGCACCTTGTGGGGGGCGAGACAGCCCCAGCATTTT.

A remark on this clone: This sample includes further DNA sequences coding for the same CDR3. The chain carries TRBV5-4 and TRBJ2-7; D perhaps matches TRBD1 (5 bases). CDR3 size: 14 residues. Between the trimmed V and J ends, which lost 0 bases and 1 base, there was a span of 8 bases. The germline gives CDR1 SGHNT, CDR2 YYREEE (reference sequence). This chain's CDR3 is CASSLGQGSYEQYF. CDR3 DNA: TGTGCCAGCAGCTTGGGTCAGGGATCCTACGAGCAGTACTTC.

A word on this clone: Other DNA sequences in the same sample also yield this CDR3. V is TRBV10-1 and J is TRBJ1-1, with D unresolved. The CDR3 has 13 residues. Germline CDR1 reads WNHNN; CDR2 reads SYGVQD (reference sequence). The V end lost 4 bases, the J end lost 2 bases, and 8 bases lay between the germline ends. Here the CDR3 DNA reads TGCGCCAGCAGTGCGCAGTTAAACACTGAAGCTTTCTTT. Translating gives CASSAQLNTEAFF.

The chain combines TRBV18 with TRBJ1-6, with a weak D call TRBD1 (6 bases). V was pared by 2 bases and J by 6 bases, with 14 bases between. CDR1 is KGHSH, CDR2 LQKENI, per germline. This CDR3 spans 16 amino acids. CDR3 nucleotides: TGTGCCAGCTCACCAAACTACGACAGGAGTAATTCACCCCTCCACTTT. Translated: CASSPNYDRSNSPLHF.

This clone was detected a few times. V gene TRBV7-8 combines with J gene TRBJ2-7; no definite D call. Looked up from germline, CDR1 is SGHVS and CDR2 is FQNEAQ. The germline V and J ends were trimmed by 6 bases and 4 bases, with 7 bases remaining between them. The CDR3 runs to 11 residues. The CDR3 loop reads CASSVEYEQYF. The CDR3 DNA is TGTGCCAGCAGTGTTGAATACGAGCAGTACTTC.

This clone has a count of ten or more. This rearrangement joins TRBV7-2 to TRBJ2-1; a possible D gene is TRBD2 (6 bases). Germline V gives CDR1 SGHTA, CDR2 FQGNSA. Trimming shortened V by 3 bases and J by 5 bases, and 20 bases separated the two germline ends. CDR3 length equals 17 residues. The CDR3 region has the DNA TGTGCCAGCAGCTTCCCATCCGGGGGAGTTTCCCACAATGAGCAGTTCTTC. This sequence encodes CASSFPSGGVSHNEQFF.

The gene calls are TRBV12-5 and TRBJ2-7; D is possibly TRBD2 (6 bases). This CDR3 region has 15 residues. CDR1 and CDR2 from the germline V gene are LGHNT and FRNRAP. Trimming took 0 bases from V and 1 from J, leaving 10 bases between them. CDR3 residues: CASGLVRGISYEQYF. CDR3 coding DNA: TGTGCTAGTGGTTTGGTACGGGGGATATCCTACGAGCAGTACTTC.

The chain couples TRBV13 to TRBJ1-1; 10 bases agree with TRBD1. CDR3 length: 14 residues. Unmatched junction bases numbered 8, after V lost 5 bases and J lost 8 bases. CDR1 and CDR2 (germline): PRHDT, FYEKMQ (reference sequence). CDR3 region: CASSPGQGLGEAFF. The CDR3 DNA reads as TGTGCCAGCAGCCCGGGACAGGGGTTGGGAGAAGCTTTCTTT.

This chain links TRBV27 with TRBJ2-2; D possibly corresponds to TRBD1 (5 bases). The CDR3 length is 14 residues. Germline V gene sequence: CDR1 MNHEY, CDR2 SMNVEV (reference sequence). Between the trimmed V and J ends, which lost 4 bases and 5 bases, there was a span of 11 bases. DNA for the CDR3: TGTGCCAGCAGTTGGACAAGAAGTACCGGGGAGCTGTTTTTT. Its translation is CASSWTRSTGELFF.

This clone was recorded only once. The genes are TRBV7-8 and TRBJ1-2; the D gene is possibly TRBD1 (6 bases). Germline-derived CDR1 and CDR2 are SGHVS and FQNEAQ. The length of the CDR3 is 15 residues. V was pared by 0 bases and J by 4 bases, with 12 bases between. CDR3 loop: CASSLAWGQGYGYTF. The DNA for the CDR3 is TGTGCCAGCAGCTTAGCGTGGGGGCAGGGCTATGGCTACACCTTC.

CDR3 sequence: CASSLHSGGIRETQYF. The CDR3 bases are TGTGCCAGCAGTTTACATAGCGGGGGGATTAGAGAGACCCAGTACTTC. The chain combines TRBV27 with TRBJ2-5, with TRBD2 identical over 10 bases. Trimming cost V 2 bases and J 4 bases; bases outside gene matches: 7. The germline CDR1 and CDR2 sequences are MNHEY and SMNVEV (reference sequence). The CDR3 has 16 amino acids.

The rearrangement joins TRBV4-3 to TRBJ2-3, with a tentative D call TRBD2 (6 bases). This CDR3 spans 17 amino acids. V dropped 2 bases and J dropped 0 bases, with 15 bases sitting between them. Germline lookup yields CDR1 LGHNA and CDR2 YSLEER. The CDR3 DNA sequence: TGCGCCAGCAGCCAACGGGACTTTCTATATAGCACAGATACGCAGTATTTT. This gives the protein CASSQRDFLYSTDTQYF.

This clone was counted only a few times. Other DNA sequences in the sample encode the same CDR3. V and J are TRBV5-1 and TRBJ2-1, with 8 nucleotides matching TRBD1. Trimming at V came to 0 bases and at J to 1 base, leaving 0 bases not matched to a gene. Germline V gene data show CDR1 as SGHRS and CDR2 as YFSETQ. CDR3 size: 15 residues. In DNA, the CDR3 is TGCGCCAGCAGCTTGGGGACAGGGTCCTACAATGAGCAGTTCTTC. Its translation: CASSLGTGSYNEQFF. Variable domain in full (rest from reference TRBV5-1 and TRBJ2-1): KAGVTQTPRYLIKTRGQQVTLSCSPISGHRSVSWYQQTPGQGLQFLFEYFSETQRNKGNFPGRFSGRQFSNSRSEMNVSTLELGDSALYLCASSLGTGSYNEQFFGPGTRLTVL.

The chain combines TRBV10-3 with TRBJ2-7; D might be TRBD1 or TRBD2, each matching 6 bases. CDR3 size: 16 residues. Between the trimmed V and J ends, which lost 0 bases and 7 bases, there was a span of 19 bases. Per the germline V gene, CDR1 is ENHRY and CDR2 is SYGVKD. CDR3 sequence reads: CAISESGGRGVREQYF. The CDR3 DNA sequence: TGTGCCATCAGTGAGTCAGGGGGGCGCGGGGTTAGAGAGCAGTACTTC.

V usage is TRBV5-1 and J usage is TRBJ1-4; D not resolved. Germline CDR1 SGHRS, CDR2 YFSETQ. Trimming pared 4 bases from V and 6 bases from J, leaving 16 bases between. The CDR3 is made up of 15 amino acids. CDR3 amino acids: CASSPLARPDEKLFF. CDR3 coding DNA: TGCGCCAGCAGCCCTTTAGCAAGGCCGGATGAAAAACTGTTTTTT.

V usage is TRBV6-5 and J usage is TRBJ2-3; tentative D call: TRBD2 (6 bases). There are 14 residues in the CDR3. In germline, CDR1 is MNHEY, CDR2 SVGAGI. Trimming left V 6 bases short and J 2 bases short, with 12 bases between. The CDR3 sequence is CASRLSGYTDTQYF. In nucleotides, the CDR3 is TGTGCCAGCAGACTAAGCGGGTACACAGATACGCAGTATTTT.

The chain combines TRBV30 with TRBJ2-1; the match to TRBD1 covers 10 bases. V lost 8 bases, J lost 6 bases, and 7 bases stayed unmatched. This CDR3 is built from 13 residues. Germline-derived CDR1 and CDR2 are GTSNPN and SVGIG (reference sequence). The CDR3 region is CAAGRDRGNEQFF. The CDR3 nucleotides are TGTGCCGCGGGCCGGGACAGGGGCAATGAGCAGTTCTTC.

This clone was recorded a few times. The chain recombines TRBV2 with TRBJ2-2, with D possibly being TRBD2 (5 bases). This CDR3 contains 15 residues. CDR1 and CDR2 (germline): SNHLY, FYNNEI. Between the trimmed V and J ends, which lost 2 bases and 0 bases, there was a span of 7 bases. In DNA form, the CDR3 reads TGTGCCAGCAGTGAACTGACTACGAACACCGGGGAGCTGTTTTTT. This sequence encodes CASSELTTNTGELFF.

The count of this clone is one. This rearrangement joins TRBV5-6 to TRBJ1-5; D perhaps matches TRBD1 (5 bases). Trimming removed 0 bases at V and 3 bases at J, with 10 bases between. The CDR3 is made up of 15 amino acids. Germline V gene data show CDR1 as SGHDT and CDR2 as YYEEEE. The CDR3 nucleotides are TGTGCCAGCAGCTTGGTCGGGGCAGACAATCAGCCCCAGCATTTT. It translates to CASSLVGADNQPQHF.

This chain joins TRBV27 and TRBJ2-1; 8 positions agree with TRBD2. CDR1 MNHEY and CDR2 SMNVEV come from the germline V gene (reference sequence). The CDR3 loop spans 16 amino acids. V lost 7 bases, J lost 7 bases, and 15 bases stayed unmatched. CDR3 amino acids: CASTSFSGGHRNEQFF. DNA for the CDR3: TGTGCCAGCACCTCCTTTTCGGGGGGGCATAGGAATGAGCAGTTCTTC.

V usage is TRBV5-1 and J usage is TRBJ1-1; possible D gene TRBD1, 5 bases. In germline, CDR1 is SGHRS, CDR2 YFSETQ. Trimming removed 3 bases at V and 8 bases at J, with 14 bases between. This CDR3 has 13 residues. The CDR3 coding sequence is TGCGCCAGCAGCTCCCAGCCGGGGGAGGAAGCTTTCTTT. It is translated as CASSSQPGEEAFF.

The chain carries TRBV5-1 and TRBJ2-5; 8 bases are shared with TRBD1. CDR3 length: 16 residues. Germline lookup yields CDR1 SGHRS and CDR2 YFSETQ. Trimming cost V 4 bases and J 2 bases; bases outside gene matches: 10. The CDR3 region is CASSRGQGLYQETQYF. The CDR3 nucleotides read TGCGCCAGCAGCCGCGGACAGGGTCTTTATCAAGAGACCCAGTACTTC.

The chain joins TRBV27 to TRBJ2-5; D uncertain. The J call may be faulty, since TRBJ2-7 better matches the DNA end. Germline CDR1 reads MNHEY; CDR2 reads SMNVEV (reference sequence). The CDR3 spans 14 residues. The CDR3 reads CASSPSGFVNEQYF. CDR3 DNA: TGTGCCAGCAGTCCGTCCGGATTCGTGAACGAGCAGTACTTC.

The CDR3, as DNA: TGTGCTAGTGGTCCCTCAGGGGGCTACGAGCAGTACTTC. It yields the protein CASGPSGGYEQYF. J is TRBJ2-7 and V is TRBV12-5; the match to TRBD1 covers 7 bases. Germline V CDR1 and CDR2: LGHNT, FRNRAP. The CDR3 spans 13 residues. Unmatched junction bases numbered 4, after V lost 5 bases and J lost 3 bases.

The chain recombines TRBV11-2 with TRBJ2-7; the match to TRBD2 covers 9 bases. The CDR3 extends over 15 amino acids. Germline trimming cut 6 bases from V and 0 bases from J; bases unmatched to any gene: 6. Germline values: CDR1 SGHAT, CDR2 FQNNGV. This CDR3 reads CASRGTSLNSYEQYF. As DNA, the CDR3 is TGTGCCAGCAGGGGGACTAGCTTAAACTCCTACGAGCAGTACTTC.

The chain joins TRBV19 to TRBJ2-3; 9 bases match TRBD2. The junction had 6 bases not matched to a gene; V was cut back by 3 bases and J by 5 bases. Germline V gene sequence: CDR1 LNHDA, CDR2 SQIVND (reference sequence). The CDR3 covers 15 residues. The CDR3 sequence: CASSIGRGGRDTQYF. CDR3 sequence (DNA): TGTGCCAGTAGTATCGGGCGGGGGGGTAGAGATACGCAGTATTTT.

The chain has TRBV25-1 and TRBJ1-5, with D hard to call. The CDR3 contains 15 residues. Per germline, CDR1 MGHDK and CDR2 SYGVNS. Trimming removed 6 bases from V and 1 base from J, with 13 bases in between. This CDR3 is CASRPGSGSNQPQHF. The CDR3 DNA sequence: TGTGCCAGCAGACCGGGGTCGGGGAGCAATCAGCCCCAGCATTTT.

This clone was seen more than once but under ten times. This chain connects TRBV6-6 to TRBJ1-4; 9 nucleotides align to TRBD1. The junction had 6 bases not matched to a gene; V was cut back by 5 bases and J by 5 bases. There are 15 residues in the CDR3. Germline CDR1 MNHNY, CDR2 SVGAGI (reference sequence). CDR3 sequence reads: CASSRPGQGNEKLFF. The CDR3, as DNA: TGTGCCAGCAGTCGTCCGGGACAGGGAAATGAAAAACTGTTTTTT.

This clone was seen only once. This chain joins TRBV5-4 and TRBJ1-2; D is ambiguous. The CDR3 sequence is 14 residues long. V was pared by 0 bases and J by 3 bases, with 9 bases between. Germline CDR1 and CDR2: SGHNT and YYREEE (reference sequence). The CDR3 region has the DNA TGTGCCAGCAGCTTGGCAGGAGTTGACTATGGCTACACCTTC. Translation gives CASSLAGVDYGYTF.